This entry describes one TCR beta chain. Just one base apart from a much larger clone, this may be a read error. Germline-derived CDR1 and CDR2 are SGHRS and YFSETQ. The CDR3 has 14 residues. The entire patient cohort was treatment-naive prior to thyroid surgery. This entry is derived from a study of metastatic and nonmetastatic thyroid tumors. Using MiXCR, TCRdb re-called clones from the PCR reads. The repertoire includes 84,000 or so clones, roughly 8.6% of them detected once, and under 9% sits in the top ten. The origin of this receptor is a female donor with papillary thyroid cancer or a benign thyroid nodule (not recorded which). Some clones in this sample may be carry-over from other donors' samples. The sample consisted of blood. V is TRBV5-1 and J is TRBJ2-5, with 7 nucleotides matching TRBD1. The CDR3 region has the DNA TGCGCCAGCAGCTTGGAGGGGGCCCCAGAGACCCAGTGCTTC. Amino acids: CASSLEGAPETQCF.